The clone carrying this T cell receptor (beta chain) showed up just a few times. The antigen is undetermined. This entry is derived from a study of graft-versus-host responses after intestinal transplantation. Study-wide background: Recipients had multivisceral, liver-intestinal, or isolated intestinal transplants. Study-level results: There were GvH clones found in recipient marrow, and some of them appeared first in ileum or blood. There was an association between peak levels of circulating GvH clones and early post-transplant HvG declines. Allografts carried high graft-versus-host to host-versus-graft clonal ratios in patients having graft-donor T cell macrochimerism.

The table came from immunoSEQ multiplex PCR; TCRdb's copy has only in-frame clones and leaves some out. The sample holds about 86,000 clones, 88% seen once. This receptor was obtained from a human donor who was the organ donor for an intestinal transplant. The sample consisted of unstimulated CD4+ T cells sorted from spleen or lymph node cells, taken before transplant.

The CDR3 loop is CASSRERFGEQYF. CDR3 bases: TGTGCCAGCAGTCGGGAGCGCTTCGGAGAGCAGTACTTC. The chain couples TRBV6-5 to TRBJ2-7; maybe TRBD2 (6 bases). Germline V gene lookup returns CDR1 MNHEY and CDR2 SVGAGI. The V end lost 5 bases, the J end lost 7 bases, and 15 bases lay between the germline ends. This CDR3 spans 13 amino acids.